This T cell receptor (beta chain) was documented in a study of blood T cell repertoires in COVID-19 (dated by TCRdb to 2020 to 2022). Context from the whole study: Collaborator samples came from the United States, Italy and Spain and covered acute and convalescent phases of COVID-19. The material from the prospective study consisted of cDNA or gDNA derived from T cells, B-cell-depleted T cells, or PBMCs. Samples came from the ongoing ImmuneRACE study (first 160 participants) plus 1,254 subjects from 6 global collaborators. Where available, HLA class I and class II types were obtained from metadata supplied by the sample provider rather than from assay-based typing. A freely available public database, intended as a resource for researchers studying the immune response to SARS-CoV-2, is where the repertoires were released. Deeply sampled blood TCRbeta repertoires from subjects exposed to, actively infected with, or recovered from COVID-19 were included in the dataset. Sample metadata almost always included a de-identified subject ID, COVID-19 status, age in years and sex. Broader findings and caveats from the paper: The amount of clinical and demographic metadata varied by source and participant and was provided uncurated.

The germline V gene specifies SQVTM as CDR1 and ANQGSEA as CDR2. Counted from cysteine to phenylalanine, this CDR3 has 12 amino acids. Of all the DNA, just the CDR3 is kept, 36 bases in frame from base 1. Deletion took 7 bases off V and 4 bases off J, with a span of 10 bases between the germline ends. Samples from volunteer blood donors who had recovered from COVID-19 were contributed by a second Seattle source. Whole blood was collected in K2EDTA tubes by collaborating institutions according to the institutions' own protocols. For TCRbeta analysis, collaborators shipped samples in one of three forms: frozen whole blood, isolated PBMCs, or DNA extracted from either of those sample types. TCRbeta CDR3 regions were amplified from genomic DNA using the immunoSEQ Assay, a bias-controlled multiplex PCR. The authors' analysis ran thus. Within the assay, amplification of reference gene primers was used to estimate how many nucleated cells each sample contained. To quantify the absolute abundance of each unique TCRbeta CDR3 rearrangement, sequence reads were collapsed and filtered. For each sample, productive Simpson clonality was calculated as the square root of Simpson's diversity index over productive rearrangements. TCRdb provides this immuneACCESS table in a form limited to in-frame rearrangements. Some clones are lacking; in checked studies, under half of them reflect an unresolved V gene, and why the rest are absent is not known. That table supplies the V and J calls and clone size; D and trimming were determined from the DNA. Here the sample has some 240,000 clones; more than 65% occur a single time. Clones ranked in the top ten supply 1.4% of the sample.

Turning to this clone: The antigen this receptor binds is unknown. No base quality values were provided; no much bigger clone lies one nucleotide off.

Sequencing was performed on peripheral blood. The V and J genes are TRBV29-1 and TRBJ2-2; no D gene is confidently identified. The source is a woman in her thirties or forties who had recovered from COVID-19. The DNA sequence is given as TGCAGCGCGGAAACGGGCACCGGGGAGCTGTTTTTT. This translates into CSAETGTGELFF.